Included here is one TCR beta chain sequence, with context. What it recognizes is unknown. The entry originates in a study of T cell repertoires in cytomegalovirus infection. J was trimmed by 7 bases and V by 0 bases; bases with no gene match: 9. The CDR3 spans 17 residues. The germline V gene has CDR1 SGHRS and CDR2 YFSETQ. TCRdb fed the reads into MiXCR, producing one record per CDR3 protein. The sample has about 310,000 distinct CDR3 sequences, about a sixth seen once; the top ten hold about 11%. Study outcomes and limitations: The cumulative frequency of public TCR beta families distinguished individuals who carried CMV together with the relevant HLA.

The source is a human donor in good health (CMV status not recorded). Some clones in this sample may be carry-over from other donors' samples. This chain links TRBV5-1 with TRBJ2-3; 12 bases match TRBD2. Sequencing was carried out using PBMCs. CDR3 residues: CASSLESSGGASYTQYF. For the CDR3, the DNA is TGCGCCAGCAGCTTGGAGTCTAGCGGGGGGGCCAGCTATACGCAGTATTTT.